The clone carrying this TCR beta chain showed up many times. Its target is unknown. The source of the sample is a study of human T cells and chemical hapten exposure. Study information: Patients got weekly scalp diphenylcyclopropenone doses over the approximately 24-week study. Study results and caveats: PT1 expanded TCR counts correlated positively with patch test score. High-frequency TCRs, those above 1 in 1000, stayed the same after DPC sensitization.

Time point in this sample: patch test 1, 2 weeks after DPC sensitization. Treatment: therapeutic diphenylcyclopropenone sensitization with weekly scalp DPC. Participating donors were patients with alopecia, aged 18 to 70 years, considered appropriate candidates for DPC. The germline gives CDR1 SGHKS, CDR2 YYEKEE (reference sequence). This CDR3 spans 14 amino acids. Trimming cost V 2 bases and J 8 bases, with 16 bases left between them. TCRdb reanalysed the RACE reads using MiXCR and keeps one entry per CDR3 protein. The profile shows approximately 90,000 distinct CDR3 sequences, about 10% of them singletons.

The source material was whole blood, sampled in connection with sensitization to the hapten diphenylcyclopropenone (DPC). The chain recombines TRBV5-5 with TRBJ1-1, with no clear D. This sequence was found in a man aged 40-49 years with alopecia areata. Some clones in this sample may be carry-over from other donors' samples. As DNA, the CDR3 is TGTGCCAGCAGCTTAGCTCGACTCGGCAGGGAAGCTTTCTTT. Translating it yields CASSLARLGREAFF.